What follows describes a single T cell receptor (beta chain). The method was immunoSEQ multiplex PCR; TCRdb's version includes in-frame clones alone and lacks a portion of them. In the table there are about 61,000 clones, about 96% of which are singletons. The data are from a study of technical replicates of blood from a few donors. Trimming shortened V by 10 bases and J by 5 bases, and 14 bases separated the two germline ends. CDR3 length: 12 residues. CDR1 is MDHEN, CDR2 SYDVKM, per germline. The gene calls are TRBV28 and TRBJ1-2; D might be TRBD1 (5 bases). The sequencing input was T cells isolated from PBMCs. This TCR derives from a human donor in good health. CDR3 residues: CATELGGYGYTF. CDR3 DNA sequence: TGTGCCACAGAGTTGGGGGGTTATGGCTACACCTTC.